The sequence of this TCR beta chain was determined in a study of blood T cell repertoires in COVID-19. Study context: The United States, Italy and Spain supplied acute and convalescent COVID-19 samples. Nucleic acid was either cDNA or gDNA, and it came from T cells, B-cell-depleted T cells, or PBMCs.

Authors' data handling: Scientists estimated how many nucleated cells there were by amplifying reference gene primers. The method was immunoSEQ multiplex PCR; TCRdb's version includes in-frame clones alone and lacks a portion of them. The V and J calls and clone size are taken from that table; D and trimming were inferred from the DNA. Here the sample spans around 100,000 clones, more than 80% being singletons. The germline V and J ends were trimmed by 6 bases and 4 bases, with 16 bases remaining between them. CDR1 SNHLY and CDR2 FYNNEI come from the germline V gene. The CDR3 covers 15 residues. The chain carries TRBV2 and TRBJ1-5; D perhaps matches TRBD1 (5 bases). The TCR comes from a human donor in a cohort sampled during active COVID-19. The sequencing sample was made of peripheral blood. CDR3 nucleotide sequence: TGTGCCAGCAGCGCAGGGCCAGGCCTGAATCAGCCCCAGCATTTT. Protein product: CASSAGPGLNQPQHF.